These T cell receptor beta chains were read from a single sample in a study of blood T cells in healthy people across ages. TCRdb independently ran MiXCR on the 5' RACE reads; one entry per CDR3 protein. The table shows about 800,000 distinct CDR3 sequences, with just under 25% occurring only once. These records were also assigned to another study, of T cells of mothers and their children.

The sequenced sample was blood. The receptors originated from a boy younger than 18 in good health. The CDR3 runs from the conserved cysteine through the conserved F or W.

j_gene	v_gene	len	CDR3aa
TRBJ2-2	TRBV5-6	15	CASSVGGLNTGELFF
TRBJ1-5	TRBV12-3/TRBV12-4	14	CASSNVGGDQPQHF
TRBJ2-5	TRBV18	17	CASSPTENTGREETQYF
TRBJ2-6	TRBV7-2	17	CASSQYRSFSGANVLTF
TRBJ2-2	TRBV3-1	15	CASSQVRTPSGELFF
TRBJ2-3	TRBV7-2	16	CASSLDLKGATDTQYF
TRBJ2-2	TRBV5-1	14	CASSLDRGAGELFF
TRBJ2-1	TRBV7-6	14	CASSYRLDNNEQFF
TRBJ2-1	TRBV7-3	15	CASSLYRGGYNEQFF
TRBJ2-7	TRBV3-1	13	CASSQLSDYEQYF
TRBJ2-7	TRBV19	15	CASSIENGPTGEQYF
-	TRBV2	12	CASSHRGDEQYF
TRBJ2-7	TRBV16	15	CASSHFDRVTYEQYF
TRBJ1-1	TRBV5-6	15	CASSYLGQGNTEAFF
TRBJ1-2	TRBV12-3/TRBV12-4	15	CASLPRDRGLGGYTF
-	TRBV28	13	CVTGPMSSYEQYF
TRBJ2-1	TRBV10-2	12	CASTIGGGEQFF
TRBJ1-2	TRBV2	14	CASGRGQGNYGYTF
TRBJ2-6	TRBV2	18	CASSGPGDRFSGANVLTF
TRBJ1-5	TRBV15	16	CATSRGQGGGNQPQHF
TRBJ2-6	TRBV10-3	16	CATREGQQSGANVLTF
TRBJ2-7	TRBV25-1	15	CASSERLAESYVQYF
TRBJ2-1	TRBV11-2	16	CASSLGDIGHYNEQFF
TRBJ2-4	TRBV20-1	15	CSARTAAIEKNIQYF
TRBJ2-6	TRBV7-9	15	CASRRDNSGANVLTF
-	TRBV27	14	CASSSGLPANEQYF
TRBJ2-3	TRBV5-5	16	CASSSWSQGLTDTQYF
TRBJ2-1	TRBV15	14	CATSRDAGVATQFF
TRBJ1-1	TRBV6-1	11	CASKENVEAFF
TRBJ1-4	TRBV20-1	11	CSARVWGNEGF
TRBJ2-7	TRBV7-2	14	CASSFLAGGNEQYF
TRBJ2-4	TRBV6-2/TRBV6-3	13	CASSYGLQNIQYF
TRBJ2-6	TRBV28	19	CASSLYLAGGPSGANVLTF
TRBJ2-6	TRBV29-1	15	CSVEVTPAGANVLTF
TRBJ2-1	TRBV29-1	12	CSVPLGGYEQFF
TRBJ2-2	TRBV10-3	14	CAISEGRGSGELFF
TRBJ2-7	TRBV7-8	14	CASSLAGLSPEQYF
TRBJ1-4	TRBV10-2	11	CASGGGEKLFF
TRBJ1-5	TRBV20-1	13	CSASRGRGQPQHF
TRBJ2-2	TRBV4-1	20	CASSQGGSWEIIESTGELFF
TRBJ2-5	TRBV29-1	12	CSVEAGEGTQYF
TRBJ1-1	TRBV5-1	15	CASSLEQASRSEAFF
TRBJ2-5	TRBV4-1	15	CASRESGTIGETQYF
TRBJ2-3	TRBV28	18	CASSFFALAGTNTDTQYF
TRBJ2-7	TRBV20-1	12	CSAPDRVREQYF
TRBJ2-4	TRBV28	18	CASAHPTSAPFKGNIQYF
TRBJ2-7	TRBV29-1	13	CSAHGHTAYEQYF
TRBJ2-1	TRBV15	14	CATSGRGPENEQFF
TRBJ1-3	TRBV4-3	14	CASSQEISGNTIYF
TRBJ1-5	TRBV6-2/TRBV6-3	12	CASCRGNQPQHF
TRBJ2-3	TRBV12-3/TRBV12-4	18	CASSTRYFGTGGLDTQYF
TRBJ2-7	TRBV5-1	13	CASSRTDPYEQYF
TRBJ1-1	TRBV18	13	CASSSQGDTEAFF
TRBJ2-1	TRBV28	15	CASSRPGEGRDEQFF
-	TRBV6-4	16	CASSEVGILSYNEQFF
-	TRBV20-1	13	CSARDWQRFWQFF
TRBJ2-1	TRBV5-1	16	CASSSGTSGMGNEQFF
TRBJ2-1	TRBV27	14	CASTTGTGLNEQFF
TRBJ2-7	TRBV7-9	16	CASSLSGGLKDYEQYF
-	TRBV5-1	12	CASRMGRNEQFF